This TCR beta chain was retrieved from a study of T-cell memory formation after mild COVID-19. Across the study: There were largely donor-specific TCR clusters. The study, taken as a whole, reports: Detection of some responders pre-infection suggested pre-existing cross-reactive memory T cells participated.

Of note for this clonotype: What it recognizes is unknown.

The CDR3 sequence is 17 residues long. V was trimmed by 6 bases and J by 1 base, leaving 18 bases between them. MiXCR, run by TCRdb on the 5' RACE reads, gives a single entry per CDR3 protein. The table includes 140,000 to 150,000 distinct CDR3 sequences, about 6.1% detected once. The sample comprised PBMCs or a T cell subset sorted from them (not recorded which). The sequence came from an adult woman who had mild COVID-19 (a few samples of this study predate the infection). Cell type and time point are not known. The chain links TRBV12-3 or TRBV12-4 to TRBJ2-2, with D tentatively TRBD1 (6 bases). CDR3 sequence: CASSPTGKAWNTGELFF. The CDR3 region has the DNA TGTGCCAGCAGCCCAACAGGGAAGGCTTGGAACACCGGGGAGCTGTTTTTT.